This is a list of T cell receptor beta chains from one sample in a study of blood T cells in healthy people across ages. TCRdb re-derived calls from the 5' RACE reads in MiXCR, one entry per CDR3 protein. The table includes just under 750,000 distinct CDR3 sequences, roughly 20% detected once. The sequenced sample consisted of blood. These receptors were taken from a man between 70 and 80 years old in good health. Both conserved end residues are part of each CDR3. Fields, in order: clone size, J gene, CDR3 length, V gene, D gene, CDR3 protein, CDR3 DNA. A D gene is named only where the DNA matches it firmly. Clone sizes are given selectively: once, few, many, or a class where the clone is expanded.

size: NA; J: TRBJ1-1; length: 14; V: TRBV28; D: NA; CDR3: CASSLSGLGTEAFF; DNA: TGTGCCAGCAGTCTTTCAGGGTTGGGCACTGAAGCTTTCTTT
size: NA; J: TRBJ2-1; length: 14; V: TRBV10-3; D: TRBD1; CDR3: CAIRDRATYNEQFF; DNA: TGTGCCATCAGGGACAGGGCGACCTACAATGAGCAGTTCTTC
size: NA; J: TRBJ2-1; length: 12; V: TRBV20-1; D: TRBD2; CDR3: CSAPHASGKSVF; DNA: TGCAGTGCTCCTCACGCTAGCGGGAAGTCGGTCTTC
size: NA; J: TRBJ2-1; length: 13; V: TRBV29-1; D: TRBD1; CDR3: CSSLDREPHEQFF; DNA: TGCAGCTCTCTAGACAGGGAGCCCCATGAGCAGTTCTTC
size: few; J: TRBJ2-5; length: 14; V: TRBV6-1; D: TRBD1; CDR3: CASSRDRHQETQYF; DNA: TGTGCCAGCAGTAGGGACAGGCACCAAGAGACCCAGTACTTC
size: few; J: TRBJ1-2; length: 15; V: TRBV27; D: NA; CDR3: CASSLSWTSRSGYTF; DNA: TGTGCCAGCAGTTTATCCTGGACAAGTCGGTCTGGCTACACCTTC
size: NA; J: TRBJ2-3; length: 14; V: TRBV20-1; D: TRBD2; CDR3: CSARAGGPGDTQYF; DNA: TGCAGTGCTCGAGCGGGAGGGCCTGGAGATACGCAGTATTTT
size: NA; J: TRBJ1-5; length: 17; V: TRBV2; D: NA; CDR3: CTSSEIQGGPRGQPQHF; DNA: TGTACCAGCAGTGAGATTCAGGGAGGGCCTCGAGGTCAGCCCCAGCATTTT
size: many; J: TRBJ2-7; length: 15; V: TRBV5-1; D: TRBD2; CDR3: CASRPGLAGPYEQYF; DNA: TGCGCCAGCAGACCTGGACTAGCGGGGCCCTACGAGCAGTACTTC
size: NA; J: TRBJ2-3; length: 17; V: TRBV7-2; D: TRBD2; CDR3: CASSLLAGGTSTDTQYF; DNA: TGTGCCAGCAGCTTACTAGCGGGAGGCACTAGCACAGATACGCAGTATTTT
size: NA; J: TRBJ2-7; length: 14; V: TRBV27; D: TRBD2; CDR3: CASSPGLAPYEQYF; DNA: TGTGCCAGCAGTCCCGGACTAGCACCCTACGAGCAGTACTTC
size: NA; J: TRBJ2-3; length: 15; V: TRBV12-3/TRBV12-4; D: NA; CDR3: CASSFPGVRADTQYF; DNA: TGTGCCAGCAGCTTCCCGGGGGTGAGAGCAGATACGCAGTATTTT
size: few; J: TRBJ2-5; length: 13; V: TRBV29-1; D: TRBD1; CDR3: CSALGTEQETQYF; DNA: TGCAGCGCTTTAGGGACAGAACAAGAGACCCAGTACTTC
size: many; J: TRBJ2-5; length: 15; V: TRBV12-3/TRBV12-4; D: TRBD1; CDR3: CASSWQQGRMETQYF; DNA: TGTGCCAGCAGTTGGCAACAGGGGCGGATGGAGACCCAGTACTTC
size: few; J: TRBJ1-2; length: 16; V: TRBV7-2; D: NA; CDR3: CASSSRGQDSNYGYTF; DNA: TGTGCCAGCAGCTCCCGGGGGCAGGATTCTAACTATGGCTACACCTTC
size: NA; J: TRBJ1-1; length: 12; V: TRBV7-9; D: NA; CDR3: CASTYGYTEAFF; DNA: TGTGCCAGCACCTACGGGTACACTGAAGCTTTCTTT
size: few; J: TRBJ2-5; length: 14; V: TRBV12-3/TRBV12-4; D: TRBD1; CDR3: CASSRDSGQETQYF; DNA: TGTGCCAGCAGTAGGGACAGTGGCCAAGAGACCCAGTACTTC
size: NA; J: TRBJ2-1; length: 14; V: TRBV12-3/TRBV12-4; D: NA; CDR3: CASRAGGQANEQFF; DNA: TGTGCCAGCCGAGCCGGGGGCCAGGCGAATGAGCAGTTCTTC
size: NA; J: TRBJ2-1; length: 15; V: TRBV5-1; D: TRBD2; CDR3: CASSIPAGGTNEQFF; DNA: TGCGCCAGCAGCATTCCAGCGGGAGGAACCAATGAGCAGTTCTTC
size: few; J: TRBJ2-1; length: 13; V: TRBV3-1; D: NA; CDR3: CASSQLNRAVDHF; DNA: TGTGCCAGCAGCCAACTAAACAGGGCCGTGGATCACTTC
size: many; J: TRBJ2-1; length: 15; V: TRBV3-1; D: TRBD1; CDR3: CASSQDRGHYNEQFF; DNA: TGTGCCAGCAGCCAGGACAGGGGGCATTACAATGAGCAGTTCTTC
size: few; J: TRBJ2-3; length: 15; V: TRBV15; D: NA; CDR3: CATSNGGKSTDTQYF; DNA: TGTGCCACCAGTAATGGGGGGAAAAGCACAGATACGCAGTATTTT
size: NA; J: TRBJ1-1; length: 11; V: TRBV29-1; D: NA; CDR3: CSVRLNTEAFF; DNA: TGCAGCGTTAGACTGAACACTGAAGCTTTCTTT
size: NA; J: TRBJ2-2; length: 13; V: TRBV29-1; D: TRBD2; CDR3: CSVDKREYGELFF; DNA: TGCAGCGTTGATAAGCGGGAGTACGGGGAGCTGTTTTTT
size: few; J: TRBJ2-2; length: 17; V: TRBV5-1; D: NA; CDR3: CASSWRYSGTNTGELFF; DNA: TGCGCCAGCAGCTGGCGATATAGCGGAACGAACACCGGGGAGCTGTTTTTT
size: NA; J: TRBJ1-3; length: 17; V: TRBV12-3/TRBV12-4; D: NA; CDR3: CASSLRYRELRGNTIYF; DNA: TGTGCCAGCAGTCTAAGATACAGGGAGCTACGTGGAAACACCATATATTTT
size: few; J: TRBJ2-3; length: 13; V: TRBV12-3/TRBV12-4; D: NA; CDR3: CASSNTATDTQYF; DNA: TGTGCCAGCAGTAACACGGCCACAGATACGCAGTATTTT
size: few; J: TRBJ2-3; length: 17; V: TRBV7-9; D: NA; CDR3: CASRSSGSTWGTDTQYF; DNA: TGTGCCAGCAGGTCGTCGGGCTCGACTTGGGGCACAGATACGCAGTATTTT